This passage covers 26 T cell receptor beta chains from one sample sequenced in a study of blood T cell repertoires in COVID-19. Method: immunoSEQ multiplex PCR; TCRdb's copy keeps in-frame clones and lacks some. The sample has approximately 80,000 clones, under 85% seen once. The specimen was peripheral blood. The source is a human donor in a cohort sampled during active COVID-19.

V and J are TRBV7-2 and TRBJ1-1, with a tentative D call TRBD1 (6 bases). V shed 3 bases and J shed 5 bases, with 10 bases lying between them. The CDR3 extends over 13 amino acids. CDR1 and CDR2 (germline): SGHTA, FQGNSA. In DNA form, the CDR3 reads TGTGCCAGCAGCTTCGCAGGGGTTACTGAAGCTTTCTTT. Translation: CASSFAGVTEAFF. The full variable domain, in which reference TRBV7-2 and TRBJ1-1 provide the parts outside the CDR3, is GAGVSQSPSNKVTEKGKDVELRCDPISGHTALYWYRQSLGQGLEFLIYFQGNSAPDKSGLPSDRFSAERTGGSVSTLTIQRTQQEDSAVYLCASSFAGVTEAFFGQGTRLTVV.

The CDR3 loop reads CASSPSGLQETQYF. The CDR3 nucleotides are TGTGCCAGCAGCCCCTCGGGTCTCCAAGAGACCCAGTACTTC. The V and J genes are TRBV9 and TRBJ2-5; no reliable D call. CDR1 is SGDLS, CDR2 YYNGEE, per germline. Trimming cost V 4 bases and J 1 base, with 11 bases left between them. This CDR3 spans 14 amino acids.

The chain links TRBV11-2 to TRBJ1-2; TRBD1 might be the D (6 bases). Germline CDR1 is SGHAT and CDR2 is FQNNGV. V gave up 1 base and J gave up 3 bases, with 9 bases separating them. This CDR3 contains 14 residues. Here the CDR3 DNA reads TGTGCCAGCAGCTTAGGGGCAGGGGACTATGGCTACACCTTC. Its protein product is CASSLGAGDYGYTF.

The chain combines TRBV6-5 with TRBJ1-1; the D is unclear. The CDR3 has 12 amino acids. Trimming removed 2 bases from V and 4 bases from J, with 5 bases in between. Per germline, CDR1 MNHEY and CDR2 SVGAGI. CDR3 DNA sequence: TGTGCCAGCAGTTACGGCGGCACTGAAGCTTTCTTT. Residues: CASSYGGTEAFF.

In DNA form, the CDR3 reads TGCGCCAGCAGCTTGGGGCCGGTACAGGGAGACGATCAGCCCCAGCATTTT. Translation gives CASSLGPVQGDDQPQHF. The chain is built from TRBV5-1 and TRBJ1-5; a weak D match, TRBD1 (6 bases). V was cut by 0 bases and J by 5 bases, with 18 bases left in between. The CDR3 spans 17 residues. CDR1 and CDR2 from the germline V gene are SGHRS and YFSETQ. Based on the CDR3 plus reference TRBV5-1 and TRBJ1-5, the full variable domain is KAGVTQTPRYLIKTRGQQVTLSCSPISGHRSVSWYQQTPGQGLQFLFEYFSETQRNKGNFPGRFSGRQFSNSRSEMNVSTLELGDSALYLCASSLGPVQGDDQPQHFGDGTRLSIL.

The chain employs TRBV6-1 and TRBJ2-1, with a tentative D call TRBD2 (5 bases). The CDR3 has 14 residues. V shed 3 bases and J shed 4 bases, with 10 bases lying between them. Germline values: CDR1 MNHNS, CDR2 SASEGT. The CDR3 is CASSDEDWYNEQFF. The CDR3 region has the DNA TGTGCCAGCAGTGATGAGGACTGGTACAATGAGCAGTTCTTC.

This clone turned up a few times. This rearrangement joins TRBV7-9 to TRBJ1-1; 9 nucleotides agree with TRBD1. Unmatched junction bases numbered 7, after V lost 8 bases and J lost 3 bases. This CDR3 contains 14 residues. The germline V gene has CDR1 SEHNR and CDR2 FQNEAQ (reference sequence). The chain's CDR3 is CASAKQGADTEAFF. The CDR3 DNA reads TGTGCCAGCGCCAAACAGGGGGCCGACACTGAAGCTTTCTTT.

CDR3 DNA sequence: TGTGCCAGCAGTTACTCGGACAGGGGATGGCAGTTCTTC. Protein: CASSYSDRGWQFF. V and J are TRBV6-5 and TRBJ2-1; 9 bases are a match to TRBD1. The germline CDR1 and CDR2 sequences are MNHEY and SVGAGI. The CDR3 contains 13 residues. The trim removed 0 bases at V and 12 bases at J, leaving 3 bases unmatched.

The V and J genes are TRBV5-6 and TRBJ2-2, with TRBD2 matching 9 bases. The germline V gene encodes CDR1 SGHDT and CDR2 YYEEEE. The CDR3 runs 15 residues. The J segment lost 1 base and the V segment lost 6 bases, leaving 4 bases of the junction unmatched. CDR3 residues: CASILLAGNTGELFF. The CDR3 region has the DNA TGTGCCAGCATCTTACTAGCGGGGAACACCGGGGAGCTGTTTTTT.

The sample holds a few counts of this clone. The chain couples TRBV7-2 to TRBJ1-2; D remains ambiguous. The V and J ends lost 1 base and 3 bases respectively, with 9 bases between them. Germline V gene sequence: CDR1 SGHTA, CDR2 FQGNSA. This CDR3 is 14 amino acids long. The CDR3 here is CASSLEFQDYGYTF. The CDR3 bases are TGTGCCAGCAGCTTAGAATTTCAGGACTATGGCTACACCTTC.

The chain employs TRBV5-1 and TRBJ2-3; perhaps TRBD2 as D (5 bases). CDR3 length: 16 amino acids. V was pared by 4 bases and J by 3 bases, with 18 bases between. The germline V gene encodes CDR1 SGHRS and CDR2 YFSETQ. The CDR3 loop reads CASSEGGSPGTDTQYF. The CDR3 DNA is TGCGCCAGCAGCGAGGGCGGCAGTCCGGGGACAGATACGCAGTATTTT. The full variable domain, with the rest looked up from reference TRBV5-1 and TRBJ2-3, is KAGVTQTPRYLIKTRGQQVTLSCSPISGHRSVSWYQQTPGQGLQFLFEYFSETQRNKGNFPGRFSGRQFSNSRSEMNVSTLELGDSALYLCASSEGGSPGTDTQYFGPGTRLTVL.

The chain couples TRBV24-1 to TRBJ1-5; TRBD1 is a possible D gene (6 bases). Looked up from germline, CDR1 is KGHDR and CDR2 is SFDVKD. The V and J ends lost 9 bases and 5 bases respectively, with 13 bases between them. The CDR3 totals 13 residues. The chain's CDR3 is CATGGADYQPQHF. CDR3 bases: TGTGCCACCGGGGGGGCAGATTATCAGCCCCAGCATTTT.

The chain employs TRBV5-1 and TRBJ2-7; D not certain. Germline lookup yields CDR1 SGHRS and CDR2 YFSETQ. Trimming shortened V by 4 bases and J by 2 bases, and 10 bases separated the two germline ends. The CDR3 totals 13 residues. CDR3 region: CASSPTETYEQYF. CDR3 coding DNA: TGCGCCAGCAGCCCGACGGAGACCTACGAGCAGTACTTC.

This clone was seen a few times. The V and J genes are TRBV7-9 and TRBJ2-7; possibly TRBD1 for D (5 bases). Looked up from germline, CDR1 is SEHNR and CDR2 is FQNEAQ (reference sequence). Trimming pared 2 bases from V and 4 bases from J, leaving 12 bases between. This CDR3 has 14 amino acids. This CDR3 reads CASSLSGRAYEQYF. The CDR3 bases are TGTGCCAGCAGCTTATCGGGCAGGGCGTACGAGCAGTACTTC.

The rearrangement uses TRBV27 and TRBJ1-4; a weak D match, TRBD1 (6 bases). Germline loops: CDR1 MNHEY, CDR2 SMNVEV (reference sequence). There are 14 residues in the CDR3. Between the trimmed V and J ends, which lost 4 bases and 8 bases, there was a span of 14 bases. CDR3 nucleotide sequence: TGTGCCAGCAGTTCTTTAGGGGGGGAGGAAAAACTGTTTTTT. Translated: CASSSLGGEEKLFF.

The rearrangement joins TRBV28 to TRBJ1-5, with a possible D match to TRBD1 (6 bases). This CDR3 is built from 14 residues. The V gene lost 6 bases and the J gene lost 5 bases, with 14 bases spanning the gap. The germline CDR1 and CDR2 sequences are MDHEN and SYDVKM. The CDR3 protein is CASSLTGIYQPQHF. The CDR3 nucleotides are TGTGCCAGCAGCCTTACAGGGATCTATCAGCCCCAGCATTTT.

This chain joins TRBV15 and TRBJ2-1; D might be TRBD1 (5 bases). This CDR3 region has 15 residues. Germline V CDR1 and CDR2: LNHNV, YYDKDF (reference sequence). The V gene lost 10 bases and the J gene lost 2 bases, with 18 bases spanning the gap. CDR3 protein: CAIGDLGLTYNEQFF. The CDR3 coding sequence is TGTGCCATCGGTGATTTGGGGCTCACCTACAATGAGCAGTTCTTC.

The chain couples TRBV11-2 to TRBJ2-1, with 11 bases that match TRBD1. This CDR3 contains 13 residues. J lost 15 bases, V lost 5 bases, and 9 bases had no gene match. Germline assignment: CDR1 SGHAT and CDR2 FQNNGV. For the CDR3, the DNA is TGTGCCAGCAGCGGAGACCGGGACAGGGGGAGGTTCTTC. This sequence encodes CASSGDRDRGRFF.

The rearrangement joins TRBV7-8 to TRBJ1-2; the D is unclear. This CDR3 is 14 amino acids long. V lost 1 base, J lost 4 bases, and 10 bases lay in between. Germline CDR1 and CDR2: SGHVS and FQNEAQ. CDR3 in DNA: TGTGCCAGCAGCTTAGTCCCGGAGAGCTATGGCTACACCTTC. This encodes CASSLVPESYGYTF.

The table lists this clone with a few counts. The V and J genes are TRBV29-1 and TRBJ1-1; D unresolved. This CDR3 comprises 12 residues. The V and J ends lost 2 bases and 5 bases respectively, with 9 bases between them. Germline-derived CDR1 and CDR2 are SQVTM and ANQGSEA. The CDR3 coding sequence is TGCAGCGTTGAAAGAGGGAGGACTGAAGCTTTCTTT. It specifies CSVERGRTEAFF.

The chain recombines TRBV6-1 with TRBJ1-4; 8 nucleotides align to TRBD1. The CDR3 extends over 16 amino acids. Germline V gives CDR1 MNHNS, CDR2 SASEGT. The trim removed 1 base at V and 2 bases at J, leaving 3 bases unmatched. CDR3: CASSEGQGATNEKLFF. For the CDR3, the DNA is TGTGCCAGCAGTGAAGGGCAGGGGGCGACTAATGAAAAACTGTTTTTT.

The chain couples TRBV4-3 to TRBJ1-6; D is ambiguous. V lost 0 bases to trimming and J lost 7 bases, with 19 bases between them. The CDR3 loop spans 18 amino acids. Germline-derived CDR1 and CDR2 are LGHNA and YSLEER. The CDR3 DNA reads TGCGCCAGCAGCCAAGAGGGTCTTAAGACACCCCGGAATTCACCCCTCCACTTT. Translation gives CASSQEGLKTPRNSPLHF.

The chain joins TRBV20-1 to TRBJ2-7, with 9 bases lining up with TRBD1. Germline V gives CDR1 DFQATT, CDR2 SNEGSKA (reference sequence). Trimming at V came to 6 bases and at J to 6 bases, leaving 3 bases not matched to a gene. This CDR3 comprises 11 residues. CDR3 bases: TGCAGTGCGGGACAGGGTCGCGAGCAGTACTTC. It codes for CSAGQGREQYF.

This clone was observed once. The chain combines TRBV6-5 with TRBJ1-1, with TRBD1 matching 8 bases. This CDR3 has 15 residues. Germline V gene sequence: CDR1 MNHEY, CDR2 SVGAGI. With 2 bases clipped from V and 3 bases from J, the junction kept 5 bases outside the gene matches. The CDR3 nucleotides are TGTGCCAGCAGTTACCAGACAGGGGACTACACTGAAGCTTTCTTT. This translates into CASSYQTGDYTEAFF.

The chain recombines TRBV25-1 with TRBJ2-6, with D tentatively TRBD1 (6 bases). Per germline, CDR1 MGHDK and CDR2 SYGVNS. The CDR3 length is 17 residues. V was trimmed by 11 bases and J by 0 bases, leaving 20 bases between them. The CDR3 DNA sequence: TGTGCCGCAGACCCCGGGACACCGAGCTCTGGGGCCAACGTCCTGACTTTC. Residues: CAADPGTPSSGANVLTF.

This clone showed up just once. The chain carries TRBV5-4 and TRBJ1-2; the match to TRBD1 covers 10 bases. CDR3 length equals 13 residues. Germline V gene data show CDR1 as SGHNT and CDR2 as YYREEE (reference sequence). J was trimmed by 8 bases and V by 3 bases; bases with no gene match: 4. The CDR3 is CASSSGQGGGYTF. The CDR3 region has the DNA TGTGCCAGCAGCTCTGGACAGGGGGGCGGCTACACCTTC.